This T cell receptor (beta chain) is from a study of beta chain features in type 1 diabetes. This clone was recorded a few times. The CDR3 extends over 12 amino acids. V lost 2 bases and J lost 3, with 4 bases in between. The germline CDR1 and CDR2 sequences are SGHRS and YFSETQ. The study reverse transcribed the entire isolated RNA, so it sequenced expressed TCRB transcripts. Sequencing was performed with immunoSEQ multiplex PCR; in TCRdb, only in-frame clones are kept and a portion is missing. The table records 140,000 to 150,000 clones, 10% of them present only once. V is TRBV5-1 and J is TRBJ2-3; D remains unclear. The sequenced material came from naive CD4+ T cells from blood. The clonotype comes from a young man in good health. This CDR3 reads CASSFGTDTQYF. CDR3 bases: TGCGCCAGCAGCTTCGGGACAGATACGCAGTATTTT.